Included here is one T cell receptor (beta chain) sequence, with context. What it binds is not known. This record comes from a study of T cell clones after liver transplantation. Findings and caveats of the study: Compared with third party-reactive sequences, donor-reactive ones declined more, independent of withdrawal success.

Some clones are missing from TCRdb's copy, which holds only in-frame ones; the method was immunoSEQ multiplex PCR. The sample yields under 150,000 clones, 90% seen once. Germline CDR1 and CDR2: MNHNY and SVGAGI (reference sequence). With V trimmed by 11 bases and J by 0 bases, 5 bases remained unmatched. This CDR3 has 14 amino acids. The receptor's source is a human patient who received a liver transplant. Some T cells may arise from the graft donor. The gene calls are TRBV6-6 and TRBJ1-3; 9 bases are shared with TRBD1. Material: CD4+ T cells from blood, obtained 12 months after liver transplant. The CDR3 sequence: CAGGTGNSGNTIYF. CDR3 coding DNA: TGTGCCGGGGGGACAGGGAACTCTGGAAACACCATATATTTT.